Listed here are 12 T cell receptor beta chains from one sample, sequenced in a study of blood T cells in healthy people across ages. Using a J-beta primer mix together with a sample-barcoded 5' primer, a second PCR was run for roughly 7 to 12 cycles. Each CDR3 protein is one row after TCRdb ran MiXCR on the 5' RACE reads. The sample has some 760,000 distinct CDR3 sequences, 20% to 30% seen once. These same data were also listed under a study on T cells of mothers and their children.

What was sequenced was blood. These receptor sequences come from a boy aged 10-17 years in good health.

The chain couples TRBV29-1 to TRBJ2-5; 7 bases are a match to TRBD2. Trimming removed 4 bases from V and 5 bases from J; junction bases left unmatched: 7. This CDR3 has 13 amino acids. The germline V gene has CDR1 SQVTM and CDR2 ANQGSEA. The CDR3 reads CSVGPAGGETQYF. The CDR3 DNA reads TGCAGCGTTGGACCTGCCGGGGGGGAGACCCAGTACTTC.

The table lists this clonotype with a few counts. The CDR3 DNA is TGCAGCGGGATGGACAGGGGCACTGAAGCTTTCTTT. Translation gives CSGMDRGTEAFF. The V call is TRBV29-1, the J call TRBJ1-1, with TRBD1 identical over 9 bases. Germline CDR1 reads SQVTM; CDR2 reads ANQGSEA. The CDR3 loop spans 12 amino acids. Trimming took 7 bases from V and 4 from J; bases not matched to a gene: 4.

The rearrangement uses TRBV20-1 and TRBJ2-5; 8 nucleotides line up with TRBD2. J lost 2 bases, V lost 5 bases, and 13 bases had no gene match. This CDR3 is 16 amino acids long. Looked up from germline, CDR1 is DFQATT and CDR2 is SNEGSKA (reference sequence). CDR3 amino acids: CSAEPGLGQVQETQYF. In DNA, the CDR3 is TGCAGTGCTGAGCCGGGACTAGGGCAAGTACAAGAGACCCAGTACTTC.

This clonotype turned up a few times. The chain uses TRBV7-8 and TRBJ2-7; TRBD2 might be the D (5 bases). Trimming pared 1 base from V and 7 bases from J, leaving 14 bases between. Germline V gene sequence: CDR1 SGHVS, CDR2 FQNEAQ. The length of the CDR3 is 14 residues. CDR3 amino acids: CASSLVPVGGEQYF. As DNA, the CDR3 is TGTGCCAGCAGCTTAGTTCCCGTCGGAGGTGAGCAGTACTTC. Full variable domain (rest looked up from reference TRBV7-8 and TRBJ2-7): GAGVSQSPRYKVAKRGQDVALRCDPISGHVSLFWYQQALGQGPEFLTYFQNEAQLDKSGLPSDRFFAERPEGSVSTLKIQRTQQEDSAVYLCASSLVPVGGEQYFGPGTRLTVT.

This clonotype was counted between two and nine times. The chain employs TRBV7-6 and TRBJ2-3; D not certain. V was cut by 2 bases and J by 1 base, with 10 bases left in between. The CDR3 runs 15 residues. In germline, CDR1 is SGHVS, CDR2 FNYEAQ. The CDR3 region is CASSLSGAGTDTQYF. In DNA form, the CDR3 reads TGTGCCAGCAGCTTATCCGGCGCCGGCACAGATACGCAGTATTTT. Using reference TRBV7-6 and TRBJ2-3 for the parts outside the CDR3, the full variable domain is GAGVSQSPRYKVTKRGQDVALRCDPISGHVSLYWYRQALGQGPEFLTYFNYEAQQDKSGLPNDRFSAERPEGSISTLTIQRTEQRDSAMYRCASSLSGAGTDTQYFGPGTRLTVL.

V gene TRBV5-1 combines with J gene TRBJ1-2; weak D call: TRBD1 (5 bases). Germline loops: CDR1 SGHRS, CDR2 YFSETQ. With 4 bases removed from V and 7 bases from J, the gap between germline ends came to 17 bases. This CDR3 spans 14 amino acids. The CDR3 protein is CASSQRQGEAGYTF. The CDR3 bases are TGCGCCAGCAGCCAACGCCAGGGTGAGGCTGGCTACACCTTC.

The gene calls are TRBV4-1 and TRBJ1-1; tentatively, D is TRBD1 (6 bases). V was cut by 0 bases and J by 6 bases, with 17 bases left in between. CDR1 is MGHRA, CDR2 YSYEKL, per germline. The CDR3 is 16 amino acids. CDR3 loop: CASSQDRQALLAEAFF. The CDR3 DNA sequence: TGCGCCAGCAGCCAAGATCGACAGGCCTTACTTGCTGAAGCTTTCTTT.

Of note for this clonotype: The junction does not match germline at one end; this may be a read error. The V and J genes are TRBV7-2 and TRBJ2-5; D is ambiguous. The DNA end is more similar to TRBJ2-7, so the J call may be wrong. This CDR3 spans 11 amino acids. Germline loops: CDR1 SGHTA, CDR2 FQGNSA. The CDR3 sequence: CANSLGYEQYF. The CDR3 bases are TGTGCCAACAGCTTAGGGTACGAGCAGTACTTC.

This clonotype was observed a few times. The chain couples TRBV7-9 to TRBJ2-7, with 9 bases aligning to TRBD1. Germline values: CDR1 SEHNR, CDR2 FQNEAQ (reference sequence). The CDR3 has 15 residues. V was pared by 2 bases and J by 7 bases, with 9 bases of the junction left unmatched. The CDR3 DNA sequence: TGTGCCAGCAGCTTAACCGGGACAGGGAGTGAAGAGCAGTACTTC. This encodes CASSLTGTGSEEQYF. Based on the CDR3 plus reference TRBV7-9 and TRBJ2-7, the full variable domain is DTGVSQNPRHKITKRGQNVTFRCDPISEHNRLYWYRQTLGQGPEFLTYFQNEAQLEKSRLLSDRFSAERPKGSFSTLEIQRTEQGDSAMYLCASSLTGTGSEEQYFGPGTRLTVT.

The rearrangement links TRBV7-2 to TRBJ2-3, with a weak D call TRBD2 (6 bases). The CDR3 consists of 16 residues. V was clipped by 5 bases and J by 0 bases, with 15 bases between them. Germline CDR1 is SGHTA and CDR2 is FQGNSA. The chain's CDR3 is CASSQGGQPSTDTQYF. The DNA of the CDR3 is TGTGCCAGCAGCCAAGGAGGGCAGCCTAGCACAGATACGCAGTATTTT.

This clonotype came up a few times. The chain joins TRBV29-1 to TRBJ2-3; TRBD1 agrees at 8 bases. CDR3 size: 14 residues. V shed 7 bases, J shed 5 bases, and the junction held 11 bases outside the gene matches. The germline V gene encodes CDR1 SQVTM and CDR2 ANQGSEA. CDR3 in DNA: TGCAGCGCCCAAGGACAGGGATGGATAGATACGCAGTATTTT. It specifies CSAQGQGWIDTQYF.

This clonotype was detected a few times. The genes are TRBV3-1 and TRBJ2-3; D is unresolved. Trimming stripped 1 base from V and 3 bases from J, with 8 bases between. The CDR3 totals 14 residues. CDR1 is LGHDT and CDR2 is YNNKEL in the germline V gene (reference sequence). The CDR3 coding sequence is TGTGCCAGCAGCCAAGTGGACGTGACAGATACGCAGTATTTT. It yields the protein CASSQVDVTDTQYF.